This T cell receptor beta chain was sequenced during a study of cytomegalovirus exposure and HLA in healthy donors (dated by TCRdb to 2016 to 2017). About the investigation overall: According to an earlier analysis of 550 to 750 of the donors, roughly 180 million T cells yielded over 90 million unique TCR beta sequences and around 280 Gb of sequence data. An early release that covered some 640 HLA-typed donors contained 300 to 350 gigabases of sequencing data and some 87 million unique TCR sequences. Among the approximately 400 genotyped donors, 81% belonged to the genetic ancestry cluster associated with self-reported Caucasian donors. The study aimed to test whether signatures of past pathogen exposure could be identified by cataloging public T cell receptors. The T cell repertoires of several hundred subjects were profiled by immunosequencing and related to cytomegalovirus serostatus. In addition to the first cohort of around 670 subjects, a separate validation cohort of under 150 different subjects was used. The study combined high-throughput TCR immunosequencing, statistical association of individual TCRs with disease status, and machine learning to predict cytomegalovirus infection status. In a later analysis, previously published TCR beta repertoires from several hundred donors were re-analyzed and high-resolution HLA genotyping was added so that TCR occurrence patterns could be studied. Rather than using new phenotypic data, the later analysis identified candidate immune exposures from TCR beta sequences and from how often those sequences occurred across donors. An earlier analysis of around 540 of the donors applied high-throughput TCR beta sequencing to assess whether each TCR beta V gene segment acted as functional or pseudogenic. Donor age, sex, ethnicity and CMV serostatus were compiled together with the repertoire data. A later genetic analysis used genome-wide SNP genotypes for about three fifths of the 666 donors, treating that subset as a discovery cohort. All discovery cohort repertoires had been generated using a single sequencing platform. HLA typing covered class I and class II loci at four-digit resolution. Typing coverage differed by locus: A, B, C, DRB1 and DQB1 were typed in about 629-640 donors, DQA1 in 500 to 550, DPA1 in some 600, and DPB1 in approximately 450. Several DR-DQ haplotypes were handled as single units for association and clustering because linkage in the cohort was strong. Among around 400 genotyped donors of the cohort, an average of approximately 200,000 unique TCR beta nucleotide sequences was sequenced per donor, of which 15% to 20% were non-productive. Broad study findings and their caveats: The authors suggested that the approach could potentially be extended to other disease states and immunological phenotypes. This cohort had only TCR beta chains sequenced, and the lack of alpha or paired-chain data limited which features could be detected. When HLA alleles, especially DR and DQ, strongly co-occurred, attributing TCR associations to individual alleles was difficult. The presence/absence analyses assumed that sequencing depth was roughly uniform across donors, and that assumption may not be true. A later analysis reported that several top co-occurrence clusters appeared linked to parvovirus B19, influenza, CMV and Epstein-Barr virus. The sequencing pipeline was judged likely to have produced a cluster of highly shared sequence variants as a technical artifact. A later genetic analysis associated a missense DCLRE1C variant with V-gene and J-gene trimming of TCR beta chains, and an independent cohort replicated the association. The earlier analysis of approximately 540 of the donors excluded 15 to 20 rarely observed V segments, including chromosome 9 orphons, because counts were too low. For the cohort, immune exposure information was limited to CMV serostatus. According to a later analysis, TCR association rates differed among HLA loci, with DRB1 alleles showing the most associated TCRs and HLA-C alleles showing the fewest. Specific HLA alleles were associated with 18,000 or so TCR beta sequences at a false discovery rate of 0.05 in a later analysis. The study gave a list of 150 to 200 TCR beta chains associated with cytomegalovirus. In vitro tests confirmed that three of the cytomegalovirus-associated TCR beta chains recognize cytomegalovirus antigens. Correlated functional status among segregating V segments might reflect linkage disequilibrium, but an unknown experimental factor could not be ruled out. Because the 87-base-pair reads could not distinguish some IMGT-functional V segments, including TRBV6-2 and TRBV6-3, those segments were excluded. Across donors, most TCR sequences were observed very rarely, whereas some public TCRs were present in many individuals. Cytomegalovirus status was reported to be diagnosed by the classifier with high specificity and sensitivity in both the original and validation cohorts. A further reported finding was that TCR beta sequences accurately predicted the HLA-A and HLA-B alleles for most subjects in the first cohort. Compared with the roughly 710-donor mean, donors in an Asian-associated ancestry cluster had fewer N-insertions in productive TCRs, according to a later genetic analysis. Broadly in line with IMGT annotations, most TCR beta V segments showed up in productive rearrangements about 87% or about 30% of the time in an earlier analysis of roughly 590 of the donors. A later analysis found that most CMV-associated TCR beta chains appeared HLA-restricted, with HLA associations seemingly driven largely by CMV exposure. Because some donors lacked HLA typing at each locus, the association tests relied only on the typed subset. A later analysis found that HLA-associated TCR beta chains were more clonally expanded and had lower generation probabilities than equally common non-associated chains.

Library generation was performed with the immunoSEQ multiplex PCR assay. For the multiplex PCR, a mixture combining 60 forward primers for TCR Vbeta segments and 13 reverse primers for TCR Jbeta segments was used. Amplification of the CDR3 region of rearranged TCR beta genes was performed with a multiplex PCR assay on genomic DNA. Amplified TCR beta libraries were sequenced as 87-base-pair reads on the Illumina HiSeq System. The study's own analysis went as follows. A later analysis counted approximately 74 million unique TCR beta chains across the 650 to 700 repertoires, and around 9.9 million of these chains were shared by at least two donors. Raw reads were error-corrected and collapsed into unique sequences with a nearest-neighbor algorithm that merged closely related sequences to remove PCR and sequencing errors. To assign V, D and J gene segments, CDR3 sequences were aligned to IMGT reference sequences. For a sequence to be retained, a match of at least six nucleotides to both a V gene segment and a J gene segment was required. A rearrangement was called productive if the CDR3 had no stop codons and remained in frame with V and J, and every other rearrangement was called non-productive. CDR3 was defined by IMGT convention, running from the second conserved V-encoded cysteine to the conserved J-encoded phenylalanine. Sequences without an unambiguous match to a single V gene segment were excluded from the earlier analysis of 450 to 750 of the donors. In an earlier analysis of around 590 of the donors, a V segment was called functional when productive rearrangements were above 56.7%, and segregating when the standard deviation between donors exceeded 5%. A statistical classification framework was built for diagnosing cytomegalovirus status from the catalog of TCR beta chain sequences. A later analysis assigned V and J genes by comparing TCR nucleotide sequences with IMGT/GENE-DB human TR gene sequences. The TCRdist pipeline was used in a later analysis to assign CDR3 sequences and most-parsimonious VDJ recombination scenarios. In a later analysis, each TCR beta chain was defined by its CDR3 amino acid sequence together with its V-gene family, and reads without a unique V-gene family were excluded. To address suspected cross-contamination and a sequencing artifact, a later analysis removed 592 highly shared, low-generation-probability nucleotide sequences. A later analysis calculated a clonal expansion index for each public chain from normalized within-repertoire ranks of inferred template counts. In a later analysis, generation probabilities were computed with a VDJ recombination model fitted to out-of-frame rearrangements, and the resulting probabilities were checked against IGoR. In a later analysis, TCR-TCR, TCR-HLA and TCR-CMV co-occurrence was scored with hypergeometric tests, and a repertoire-size bias correction was applied to TCR pairs. False discovery rates were estimated in a later analysis by permuting HLA or CMV assignments 20 times. In a later analysis, co-occurring TCRs were grouped using DBSCAN, and TCRdist sequence similarity was added for clustering within HLA-allele-positive subsets. Repertoires with fewer than 30,000 or more than 120,000 public chains, plus five repertoires with anomalous nucleotide sharing, were excluded from co-occurrence clustering. In TCRdb, the immuneACCESS table is reduced to in-frame sequences with V and J assigned. These tables do not hold every clone; where another copy was compared, an unresolved V gene accounts for under half, and the others remain unexplained. For V, J and clone size, that table is used; D and trimming come from the DNA. This sample lists about 120,000 clones; 60% to 85% were detected once. Under 3% of the sample rests with the top ten.

The cohort was made up of 500 to 850 healthy bone marrow donors. At the time of sampling, all cohort members were nominally healthy, though unrecorded immune exposures were likely present. The donor tested CMV seropositive and was one of the 289 seropositive cohort members. A peripheral blood sample was provided by each donor, and peripheral blood mononuclear cells were used for TCR beta sequencing. Genomic DNA extraction from the blood cell samples was performed with the Qiagen DNeasy Blood Extraction Kit. The germline V gene sets CDR1 to SGHVS and CDR2 to FNYEAQ. The CDR3 holds 15 amino acids from the cysteine to the phenylalanine. The CDR3 DNA has 45 bases and is translated from base 1. The V end loses 2 bases and the J end loses 1 base, and a stretch of 9 bases separates them. For this clone: This receptor's antigen is unknown. Qualities for individual bases were not recorded, and no much larger clone is one base off.

Sequenced input: PBMCs. Recombination joined TRBV7-6 with TRBJ1-3, with an unclear D gene assignment. This clonotype was obtained from a woman in her fifties or sixties in good health and CMV-seropositive. The CDR3 loop reads CASSLNGVSGNTIYF. The nucleotide sequence reads TGTGCCAGCAGCTTAAACGGGGTATCTGGAAACACCATATATTTT.